The 27 T cell receptor beta chains given below trace back to one sample, sequenced in a study of T cell responses to AZD1222 COVID-19 vaccine. The method was immunoSEQ multiplex PCR; TCRdb's version includes in-frame clones alone and lacks a portion of them. In the table there are about 72,000 clones, 86% of which are singletons. The sequenced sample was peripheral blood, obtained on day 0 of AZD1222 vaccination. The receptors come from an adult in good health.

The chain links TRBV30 to TRBJ1-5; tentative D call: TRBD1 (6 bases). This CDR3 has 15 amino acids. Trimming cost V 0 bases and J 5 bases, with 14 bases left between them. CDR1 is GTSNPN, CDR2 SVGIG, per germline (reference sequence). Here the CDR3 DNA reads TGTGCCTGGAGTGTACGATTGGCAGGGGATCAGCCCCAGCATTTT. Protein sequence: CAWSVRLAGDQPQHF.

The chain has TRBV9 and TRBJ2-7; 7 nucleotides align to TRBD1. The CDR3 totals 15 residues. The ends lost 1 base at V and 3 bases at J; junction bases unmatched: 7. From germline, CDR1 is SGDLS and CDR2 YYNGEE. CDR3 loop: CASSVSTGVDYEQYF. CDR3 coding DNA: TGTGCCAGCAGCGTATCTACAGGGGTGGACTACGAGCAGTACTTC. Together with reference TRBV9 and TRBJ2-7, the CDR3 gives the full variable domain: DSGVTQTPKHLITATGQRVTLRCSPRSGDLSVYWYQQSLDQGLQFLIQYYNGEERAKGNILERFSAQQFPDLHSELNLSSLELGDSALYFCASSVSTGVDYEQYFGPGTRLTVT.

The gene calls are TRBV4-2 and TRBJ2-2; no reliable D call. The ends were cut back, 6 bases at V and 0 bases at J, with 5 bases in the middle. The V gene's germline CDR1 is LGHNA and CDR2 YNFKEQ. The CDR3 consists of 13 residues. DNA of the CDR3: TGTGCCAGCAGGCAGCCGAACACCGGGGAGCTGTTTTTT. Translating gives CASRQPNTGELFF.

Concerning this clone: Other nucleotide sequences in the sample specify the same CDR3. V usage is TRBV9 and J usage is TRBJ2-7; 10 bases fit TRBD1. The V segment lost 4 bases and the J segment 5 bases; nucleotides outside the gene matches: 9. Looked up from germline, CDR1 is SGDLS and CDR2 is YYNGEE. CDR3 length equals 15 residues. This CDR3 is CASSPQGTGVDEQYF. The CDR3 DNA follows: TGTGCCAGCAGCCCTCAAGGGACAGGGGTGGACGAGCAGTACTTC.

A single count supports this clone. J is TRBJ2-7 and V is TRBV4-2; 10 nucleotides match TRBD2. CDR1 and CDR2 (germline): LGHNA, YNFKEQ. V lost 2 bases, J lost 2 bases, and 3 bases stayed unmatched. The CDR3 is made up of 15 amino acids. CDR3 loop: CASSQWTSGPYEQYF. CDR3 nucleotides: TGTGCCAGCAGCCAATGGACTAGCGGCCCCTACGAGCAGTACTTC.

The chain recombines TRBV7-8 with TRBJ2-7; D is possibly TRBD1 (6 bases). With 5 bases removed from V and 2 bases from J, the gap between germline ends came to 7 bases. The germline gives CDR1 SGHVS, CDR2 FQNEAQ. The CDR3 spans 12 residues. This chain's CDR3 is CASSHRAYEQYF. CDR3 sequence (DNA): TGTGCCAGCAGCCACAGGGCCTACGAGCAGTACTTC.

The chain joins TRBV2 to TRBJ2-2; D is perhaps TRBD1 or TRBD2 (5 bases each). CDR1 SNHLY and CDR2 FYNNEI come from the germline V gene. The CDR3 spans 16 residues. With 8 bases removed from V and 1 base from J, the gap between germline ends came to 17 bases. The CDR3: CASGGPVLLNTGELFF. CDR3 DNA: TGTGCCAGCGGGGGACCAGTCCTATTGAACACCGGGGAGCTGTTTTTT.

V is TRBV28 and J is TRBJ1-5, with D perhaps TRBD1 (5 bases). The CDR3 has 16 residues. The V and J ends lost 1 base and 4 bases respectively, with 14 bases between them. Germline values: CDR1 MDHEN, CDR2 SYDVKM. DNA of the CDR3: TGTGCCAGCAGTTTATTTAAGGGGACGCCTAATCAGCCCCAGCATTTT. Translated: CASSLFKGTPNQPQHF.

V gene TRBV6-6 combines with J gene TRBJ1-5; D is ambiguous. Germline V gene lookup returns CDR1 MNHNY and CDR2 SVGAGI (reference sequence). With 2 bases removed from V and 2 bases from J, the gap between germline ends came to 4 bases. The CDR3 has 13 residues. CDR3 residues: CASSYGGNQPQHF. The DNA for the CDR3 is TGTGCCAGCAGTTACGGTGGCAATCAGCCCCAGCATTTT.

This chain uses TRBV11-2 with TRBJ1-4, with 7 bases that match TRBD1. Per germline, CDR1 SGHAT and CDR2 FQNNGV. The length of the CDR3 is 15 residues. The ends lost 5 bases at V and 1 base at J; junction bases unmatched: 4. In nucleotides, the CDR3 is TGTGCCAGCAGCCCCCGACAGGGAACTAATGAAAAACTGTTTTTT. Residues: CASSPRQGTNEKLFF.

The chain recombines TRBV6-2 or TRBV6-3 with TRBJ2-1; unclear D gene. V was pared by 0 bases and J by 4 bases, with 10 bases between. The germline gives CDR1 MNHEY, CDR2 SVGEGT. The CDR3 loop spans 15 amino acids. For the CDR3, the DNA is TGTGCCAGCAGTTACTCGTCAAGTCTGTACAATGAGCAGTTCTTC. The encoded protein is CASSYSSSLYNEQFF.

In DNA, the CDR3 is TGTGCCAGCAGCCAATTGGGTTCGAGAGACCTCCACTTT. Amino acids: CASSQLGSRDLHF. V usage is TRBV16 and J usage is TRBJ1-6; the D is unclear. V gave up 1 base and J gave up 15 bases, with 13 bases separating them. This CDR3 region has 13 residues. Per the germline V gene, CDR1 is KGHSY and CDR2 is FQNENV. Supplemented by reference TRBV16 and TRBJ1-6, the full variable domain reads GEEVAQTPKHLVRGEGQKAKLYCAPIKGHSYVFWYQQVLKNEFKFLISFQNENVFDETGMPKERFSAKCLPNSPCSLEIQATKLEDSAVYFCASSQLGSRDLHFGNGTRLTVT.

The chain links TRBV20-1 to TRBJ2-5; D is unresolved. V gave up 6 bases and J gave up 4 bases, with 9 bases separating them. There are 11 residues in the CDR3. The germline V gene encodes CDR1 DFQATT and CDR2 SNEGSKA (reference sequence). CDR3 in amino acids: CSARVGETQYF. The CDR3 DNA sequence: TGCAGTGCCCGGGTTGGAGAGACCCAGTACTTC.

This sequence joins TRBV7-9 and TRBJ2-2; tentative D call: TRBD2 (5 bases). CDR3 size: 14 residues. In germline, CDR1 is SEHNR, CDR2 FQNEAQ (reference sequence). V was trimmed by 2 bases and J by 6 bases, leaving 10 bases between them. This CDR3 is CASSLTGLAGELFF. As DNA, the CDR3 is TGTGCCAGCAGCTTAACGGGGTTGGCCGGGGAGCTGTTTTTT.

The chain couples TRBV9 to TRBJ2-7, with 10 bases lining up with TRBD2. Trimming cost V 0 bases and J 4 bases; bases outside gene matches: 7. Germline CDR1 SGDLS, CDR2 YYNGEE. The CDR3 sequence is 16 residues long. CDR3 bases: TGTGCCAGCAGCGTAGCCCCCGGGACTAGCGCGTACGAGCAGTACTTC. Its translation is CASSVAPGTSAYEQYF.

CDR3 residues: CASSLVFRNTEAFF. CDR3 in DNA: TGTGCCAGCAGCCTGGTCTTCCGGAACACTGAAGCTTTCTTT. The J gene is TRBJ1-1, the V gene TRBV5-6; D not certain. Germline V gene sequence: CDR1 SGHDT, CDR2 YYEEEE. The CDR3 has 14 amino acids. V lost 4 bases and J lost 1, with 11 bases in between.

V usage is TRBV19 and J usage is TRBJ1-1, with D unresolved. The V end lost 3 bases, the J end lost 6 bases, and 14 bases lay between the germline ends. Germline lookup yields CDR1 LNHDA and CDR2 SQIVND (reference sequence). CDR3 length equals 14 residues. The CDR3, as DNA: TGTGCCAGTAGTATCCCGGGGTTGTCTCCTGAAGCTTTCTTT. Amino acid sequence: CASSIPGLSPEAFF.

J is TRBJ1-6 and V is TRBV2; unclear D gene. Germline loops: CDR1 SNHLY, CDR2 FYNNEI. V lost 6 bases, J lost 0 bases, and 9 bases lay in between. The CDR3 consists of 15 residues. The chain's CDR3 is CASRYRDSYNSPLHF. The CDR3 nucleotides read TGTGCCAGCAGGTACCGGGACTCCTATAATTCACCCCTCCACTTT.

This chain connects TRBV2 to TRBJ1-4; the match to TRBD1 covers 8 bases. This CDR3 is 13 amino acids long. The germline V gene has CDR1 SNHLY and CDR2 FYNNEI. Unmatched junction bases numbered 5, after V lost 7 bases and J lost 7 bases. CDR3 in amino acids: CASTWTGTEKLFF. The CDR3 DNA sequence: TGTGCCAGCACCTGGACAGGGACTGAAAAACTGTTTTTT.

This clone was seen just once. The V gene is TRBV5-1, the J gene TRBJ2-1; 8 nucleotides line up with TRBD2. V shed 0 bases and J 5 bases; nucleotides not matched to a gene: 4. CDR3 length: 15 residues. Per the germline V gene, CDR1 is SGHRS and CDR2 is YFSETQ. CDR3 sequence: CASSLGLAPNNEQFF. The CDR3 DNA sequence: TGCGCCAGCAGCTTGGGACTAGCGCCGAACAATGAGCAGTTCTTC.

This chain joins TRBV9 and TRBJ2-2, with a weak D call TRBD2 (5 bases). Germline-derived CDR1 and CDR2 are SGDLS and YYNGEE. V lost 3 bases to trimming and J lost 8 bases, with 20 bases between them. There are 16 residues in the CDR3. In DNA form, the CDR3 reads TGTGCCAGCAGCGGTTCTTTAGCGAACGCCTTGGGGGAGCTGTTTTTT. Encoded protein: CASSGSLANALGELFF.

The gene calls are TRBV7-8 and TRBJ2-2, with unresolved D. The length of the CDR3 is 13 residues. Germline V lookup: CDR1 SGHVS, CDR2 FQNEAQ. V lost 1 base, J lost 6 bases, and 6 bases lay in between. The CDR3 DNA reads as TGTGCCAGCAGCTTAGGGGGATCCGGGGAGCTGTTTTTT. This sequence encodes CASSLGGSGELFF.

CDR3 nucleotides: TGTGCCAGCTCCGAAAGTAATAGCGAGGACGAGCAGTACTTC. Its protein is CASSESNSEDEQYF. The chain employs TRBV18 and TRBJ2-7; maybe TRBD2 (5 bases). The CDR3 length is 14 residues. CDR1 KGHSH and CDR2 LQKENI come from the germline V gene. Deletions cut 6 bases from V and 5 bases from J, with 17 bases between.

V and J are TRBV27 and TRBJ2-7; D perhaps matches TRBD2 (7 bases). V was pared by 7 bases and J by 5 bases, with 15 bases between. The CDR3 is made up of 13 amino acids. The germline gives CDR1 MNHEY, CDR2 SMNVEV (reference sequence). Written as DNA, the CDR3 is TGTGCCAGCAAAGCGGGACACTGGGACGAGCAGTACTTC. It yields the protein CASKAGHWDEQYF.

The CDR3, as DNA: TGTGCCAGCAGTCCACCACCCTATGTCGCCCCCTACGAGCAGTACTTC. This translates into CASSPPPYVAPYEQYF. This chain links TRBV28 with TRBJ2-7; D remains ambiguous. Between the trimmed V and J ends, which lost 5 bases and 2 bases, there was a span of 19 bases. CDR3 length: 16 amino acids. Looked up from germline, CDR1 is MDHEN and CDR2 is SYDVKM.

The chain is built from TRBV9 and TRBJ2-7; 9 bases fit TRBD1. Germline CDR1 reads SGDLS; CDR2 reads YYNGEE. The CDR3 extends over 14 amino acids. V shed 4 bases and J 3 bases; nucleotides not matched to a gene: 5. The CDR3 nucleotides are TGTGCCAGCAGCTCGGGACAGGGAGGCTACGAGCAGTACTTC. Encoded protein: CASSSGQGGYEQYF.

J is TRBJ1-3 and V is TRBV18; D uncertain. The CDR3 consists of 16 residues. Germline lookup yields CDR1 KGHSH and CDR2 LQKENI. The V gene lost 5 bases and the J gene lost 0 bases, with 14 bases spanning the gap. The CDR3 loop reads CASSSGSRISGNTIYF. CDR3 in DNA: TGTGCCAGCTCATCTGGAAGTCGAATCTCTGGAAACACCATATATTTT. The variable domain in full, with the rest retrieved from reference TRBV18 and TRBJ1-3, is NAGVMQNPRHLVRRRGQEARLRCSPMKGHSHVYWYRQLPEEGLKFMVYLQKENIIDESGMPKERFSAEFPKEGPSILRIQQVVRGDSAAYFCASSSGSRISGNTIYFGEGSWLTVV.